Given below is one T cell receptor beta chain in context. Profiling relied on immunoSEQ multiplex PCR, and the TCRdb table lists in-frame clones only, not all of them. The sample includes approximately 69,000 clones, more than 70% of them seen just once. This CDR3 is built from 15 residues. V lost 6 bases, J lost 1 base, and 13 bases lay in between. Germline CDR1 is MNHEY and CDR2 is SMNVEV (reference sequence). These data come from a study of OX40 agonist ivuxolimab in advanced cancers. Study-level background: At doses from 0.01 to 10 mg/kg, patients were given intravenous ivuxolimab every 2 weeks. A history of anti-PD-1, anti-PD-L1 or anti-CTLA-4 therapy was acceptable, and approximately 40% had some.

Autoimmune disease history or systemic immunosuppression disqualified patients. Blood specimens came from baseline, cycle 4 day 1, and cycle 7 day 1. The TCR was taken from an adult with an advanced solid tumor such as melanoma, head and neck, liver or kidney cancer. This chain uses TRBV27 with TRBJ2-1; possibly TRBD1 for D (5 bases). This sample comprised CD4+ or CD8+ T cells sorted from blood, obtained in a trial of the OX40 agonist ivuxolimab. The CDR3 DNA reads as TGTGCCAGCAGCCGTCCTAGGGGTTCCTACAATGAGCAGTTCTTC. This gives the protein CASSRPRGSYNEQFF.